The text below deals with one T cell receptor (beta chain). The sample originates from a study of blood T cell repertoires in COVID-19. Repertoires were generated with immunoSEQ multiplex PCR, while TCRdb's copy carries only in-frame clones and drops some. Of 150,000 or so clones listed, roughly 86% are singletons. After removal of 3 bases from V and 7 bases from J, the junction contained 3 bases not matched to a gene. This CDR3 has 13 residues. Germline CDR1 and CDR2: SGHTA and FQGNSA. V usage is TRBV7-2 and J usage is TRBJ2-1, with 7 positions matching TRBD1. Material: peripheral blood. This sequence originates from a man between 35 and 55 years old who had recovered from COVID-19. CDR3 in DNA: TGTGCCAGCAGCTTTGACAGGGAAAATGAGCAGTTCTTC. Amino acids: CASSFDRENEQFF.